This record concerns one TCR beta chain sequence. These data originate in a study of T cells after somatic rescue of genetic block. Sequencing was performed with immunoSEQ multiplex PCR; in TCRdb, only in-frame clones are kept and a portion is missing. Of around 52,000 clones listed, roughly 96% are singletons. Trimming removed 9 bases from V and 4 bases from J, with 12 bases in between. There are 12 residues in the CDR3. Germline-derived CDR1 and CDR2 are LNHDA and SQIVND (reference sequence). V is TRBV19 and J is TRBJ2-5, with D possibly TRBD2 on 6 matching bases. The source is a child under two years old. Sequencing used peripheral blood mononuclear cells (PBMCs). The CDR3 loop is CASSHGRETQYF. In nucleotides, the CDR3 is TGTGCCAGCTCACACGGGAGAGAGACCCAGTACTTC.